The clone carrying this T cell receptor (beta chain) was counted only a few times. Its antigen is not identified. In the original analysis: The study built a papillary thyroid cancer distant-metastasis classifier from CDR3 differences across clinicopathological groups. TCRdb ran MiXCR on the PCR reads. The V and J calls, along with clone size, are taken from TCRdb and not from the paper's own processing. This sample carries tens of thousands of clones, about a third of them seen once, and the ten largest clones take over 25%. The data belong to a study of metastatic and nonmetastatic thyroid tumors. Overall study: Where malignant and benign thyroid patients were concerned, repertoires were compared across blood and tumor or nodule tissue.

The CDR3 runs to 16 residues. V lost 4 bases and J lost 4, with 19 bases in between. Per the germline V gene, CDR1 is SGHAT and CDR2 is FQNNGV. Thyroid surgery had not been preceded by any treatment in any patient. Findings and caveats of the study: It was reported that TCR beta diversity was significantly higher in malignant thyroid tumors than benign nodules, in blood and tumor.

The sample consisted of tumor tissue. The TCR sequence derives from a female donor with papillary thyroid cancer or a benign thyroid nodule (not recorded which). Some clones in this sample may be carry-over from other donors' samples. The V call is TRBV11-2, the J call TRBJ1-2, with D unclear. The CDR3 nucleotides are TGTGCCAGCAGCTCAAAACTAGGAGGAGTGGTCTATGGCTACACCTTC. It codes for CASSSKLGGVVYGYTF.